The rows below give T cell receptor beta chains drawn from one sample of a study of T cell responses to AZD1222 COVID-19 vaccine. TCRdb's copy holds only in-frame clones and misses some; the assay was immunoSEQ multiplex PCR. The data hold approximately 130,000 clones, with about nine tenths observed a single time. The sample here was peripheral blood, taken 28 days after the second dose of the MenACWY control vaccine. These receptors all come from an adult who received the MenACWY meningococcal vaccine as a control. Each CDR3 is given with its conserved first and last residue. Fields, in order: clone size, J gene, D gene, V gene, CDR3 protein, CDR3 DNA. A D gene is named only where the DNA matches it firmly. Clone size is shown for a subset of rows, as once, few, many or a class of expanded clone.

clone size: once; J gene: TRBJ2-5; D gene: -; V gene: TRBV6-5; CDR3 protein: CASTIRETQYF; CDR3 DNA: TGTGCCAGCACAATCCGAGAGACCCAGTACTTC
clone size: -; J gene: TRBJ1-6; D gene: TRBD1; V gene: TRBV11-2; CDR3 protein: CASSHPLQGSSYNSPLHF; CDR3 DNA: TGTGCCAGCAGCCACCCCTTACAGGGGAGCTCCTATAATTCACCCCTCCACTTT
clone size: once; J gene: TRBJ1-2; D gene: -; V gene: TRBV28; CDR3 protein: CASSFRIRGRPGSTF; CDR3 DNA: TGTGCCAGCAGTTTCAGGATCCGAGGACGCCCCGGGTCCACCTTC
clone size: -; J gene: TRBJ1-5; D gene: -; V gene: TRBV11-2; CDR3 protein: CASSLGSNQPQHF; CDR3 DNA: TGTGCCAGCAGCTTAGGAAGCAATCAGCCCCAGCATTTT
clone size: few; J gene: TRBJ1-1; D gene: -; V gene: TRBV12-3/TRBV12-4; CDR3 protein: CASSLGTALGAFF; CDR3 DNA: TGTGCCAGCAGTTTAGGGACCGCGCTGGGAGCTTTCTTT
clone size: -; J gene: TRBJ2-7; D gene: -; V gene: TRBV5-6; CDR3 protein: CASSPQGFLDEQYF; CDR3 DNA: TGTGCCAGCTCCCCGCAAGGCTTCTTGGACGAGCAGTACTTC
clone size: -; J gene: TRBJ1-3; D gene: TRBD1; V gene: TRBV9; CDR3 protein: CASSAWTGPGNTIYF; CDR3 DNA: TGTGCCAGCAGCGCCTGGACAGGGCCTGGAAACACCATATATTTT
clone size: -; J gene: TRBJ2-1; D gene: -; V gene: TRBV2; CDR3 protein: CASSEGGGKVSYNEQFF; CDR3 DNA: TGTGCCAGCAGTGAAGGGGGCGGGAAGGTCTCCTACAATGAGCAGTTCTTC
clone size: many; J gene: TRBJ2-1; D gene: -; V gene: TRBV29-1; CDR3 protein: CSVEAQGSNEQFF; CDR3 DNA: TGCAGCGTAGAGGCCCAGGGATCCAATGAGCAGTTCTTC
clone size: -; J gene: TRBJ2-2; D gene: TRBD1; V gene: TRBV5-1; CDR3 protein: CASSLAGQGIGELFF; CDR3 DNA: TGCGCCAGCAGCTTGGCAGGACAGGGGATCGGGGAGCTGTTTTTT